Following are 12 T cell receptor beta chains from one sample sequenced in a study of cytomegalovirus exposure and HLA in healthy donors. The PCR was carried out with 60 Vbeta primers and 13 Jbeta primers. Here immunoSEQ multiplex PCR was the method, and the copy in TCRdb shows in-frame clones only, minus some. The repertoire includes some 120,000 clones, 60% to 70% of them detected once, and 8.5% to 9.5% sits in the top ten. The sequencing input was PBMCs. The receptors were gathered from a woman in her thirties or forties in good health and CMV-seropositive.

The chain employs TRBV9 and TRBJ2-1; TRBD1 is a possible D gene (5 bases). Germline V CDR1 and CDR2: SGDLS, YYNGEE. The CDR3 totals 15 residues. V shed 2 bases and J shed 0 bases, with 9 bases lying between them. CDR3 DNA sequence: TGTGCCAGCAGCGTCTTAGGGGACTCCTACAATGAGCAGTTCTTC. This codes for CASSVLGDSYNEQFF. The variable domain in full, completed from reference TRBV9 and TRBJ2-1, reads DSGVTQTPKHLITATGQRVTLRCSPRSGDLSVYWYQQSLDQGLQFLIQYYNGEERAKGNILERFSAQQFPDLHSELNLSSLELGDSALYFCASSVLGDSYNEQFFGPGTRLTVL.

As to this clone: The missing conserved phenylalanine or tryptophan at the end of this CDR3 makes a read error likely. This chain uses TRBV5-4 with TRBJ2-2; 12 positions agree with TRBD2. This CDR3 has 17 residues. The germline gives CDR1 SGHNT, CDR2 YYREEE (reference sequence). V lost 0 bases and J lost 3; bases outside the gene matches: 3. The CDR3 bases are TGTGCCAGCAGCTTGGGACTAGCGGGAGATCACACCGGGGAGCTGTTTTGT. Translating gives CASSLGLAGDHTGELFC.

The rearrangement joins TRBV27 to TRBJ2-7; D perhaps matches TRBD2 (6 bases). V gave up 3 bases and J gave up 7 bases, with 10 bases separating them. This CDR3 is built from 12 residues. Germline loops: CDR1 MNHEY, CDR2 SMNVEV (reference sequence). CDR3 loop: CASSFIGTEQYF. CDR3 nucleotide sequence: TGTGCCAGCAGTTTTATAGGGACTGAGCAGTACTTC.

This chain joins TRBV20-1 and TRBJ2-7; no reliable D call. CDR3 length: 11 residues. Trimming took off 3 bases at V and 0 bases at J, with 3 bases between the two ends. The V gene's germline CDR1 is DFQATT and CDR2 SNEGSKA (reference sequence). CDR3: CSARSSYEQYF. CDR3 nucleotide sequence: TGCAGTGCTAGGAGCTCCTACGAGCAGTACTTC.

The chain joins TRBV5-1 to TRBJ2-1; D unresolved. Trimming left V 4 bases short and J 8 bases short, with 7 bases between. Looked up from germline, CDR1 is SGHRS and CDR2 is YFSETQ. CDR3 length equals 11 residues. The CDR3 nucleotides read TGCGCCAGCAGCGGGCAGGATGAGCAGTTCTTC. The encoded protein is CASSGQDEQFF.

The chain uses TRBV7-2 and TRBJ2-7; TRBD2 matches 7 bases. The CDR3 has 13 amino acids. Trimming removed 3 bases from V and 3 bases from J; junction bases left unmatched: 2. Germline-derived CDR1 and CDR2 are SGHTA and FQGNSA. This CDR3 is CASSFGGSYEQYF. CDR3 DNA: TGTGCCAGCAGCTTCGGCGGGAGCTACGAGCAGTACTTC.

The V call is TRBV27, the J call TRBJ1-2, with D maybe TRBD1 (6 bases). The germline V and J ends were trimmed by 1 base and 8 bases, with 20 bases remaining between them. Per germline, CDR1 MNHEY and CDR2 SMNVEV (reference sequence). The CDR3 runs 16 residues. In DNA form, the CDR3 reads TGTGCCAGCAGTTTATATTGGGGGCAGTTAGGAGACGGCTACACCTTC. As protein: CASSLYWGQLGDGYTF.

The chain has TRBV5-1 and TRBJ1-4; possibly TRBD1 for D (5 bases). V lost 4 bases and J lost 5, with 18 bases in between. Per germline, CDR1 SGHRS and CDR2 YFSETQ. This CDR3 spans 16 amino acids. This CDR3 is CASSPLSTAQNEKLFF. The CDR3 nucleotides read TGCGCCAGCAGCCCCCTATCGACAGCGCAGAATGAAAAACTGTTTTTT.

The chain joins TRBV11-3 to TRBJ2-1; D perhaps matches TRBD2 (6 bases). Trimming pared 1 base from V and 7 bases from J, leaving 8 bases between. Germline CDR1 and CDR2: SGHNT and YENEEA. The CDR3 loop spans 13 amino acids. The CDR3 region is CASSLASGNEQFF. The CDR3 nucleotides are TGTGCCAGCAGCTTAGCCAGCGGGAATGAGCAGTTCTTC.

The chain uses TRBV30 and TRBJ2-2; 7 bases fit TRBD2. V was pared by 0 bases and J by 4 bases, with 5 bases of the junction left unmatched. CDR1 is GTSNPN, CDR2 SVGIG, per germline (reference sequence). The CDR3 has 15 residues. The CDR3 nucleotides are TGTGCCTGGAGTGTACAAGCGGGACTCACCGGGGAGCTGTTTTTT. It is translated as CAWSVQAGLTGELFF. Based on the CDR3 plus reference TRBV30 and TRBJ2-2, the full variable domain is SQTIHQWPATLVQPVGSPLSLECTVEGTSNPNLYWYRQAAGRGLQLLFYSVGIGQISSEVPQNLSASRPQDRQFILSSKKLLLSDSGFYLCAWSVQAGLTGELFFGEGSRLTVL.

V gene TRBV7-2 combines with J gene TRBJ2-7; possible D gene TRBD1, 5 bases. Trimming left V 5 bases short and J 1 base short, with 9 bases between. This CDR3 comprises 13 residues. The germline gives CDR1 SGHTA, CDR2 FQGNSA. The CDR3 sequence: CASSHDRSYEQYF. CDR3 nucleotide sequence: TGTGCCAGCAGCCACGACAGATCCTACGAGCAGTACTTC.

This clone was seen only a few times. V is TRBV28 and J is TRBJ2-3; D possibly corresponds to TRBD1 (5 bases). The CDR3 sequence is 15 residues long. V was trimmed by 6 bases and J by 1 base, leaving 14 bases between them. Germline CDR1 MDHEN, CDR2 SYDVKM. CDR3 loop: CASSQGQTRTDTQYF. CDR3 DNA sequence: TGTGCCAGCAGCCAGGGCCAGACTCGCACAGATACGCAGTATTTT.